This T cell receptor beta chain was observed in a study of blood T cell repertoires in COVID-19. Per the study methods: Amplification of reference gene primers provided the estimated nucleated cell counts. This table comes from immunoSEQ multiplex PCR, and its TCRdb copy is limited to in-frame clones, with some not included. V and J calls and clone size are those listed in that table; D and trimming were worked out from the DNA. The sample includes 300,000 to 350,000 clones, almost 90% of them seen just once. CDR1 and CDR2 from the germline V gene are LNHDA and SQIVND (reference sequence). V was shortened by 4 bases and J by 6 bases, with 13 bases between the two germline ends. The CDR3 totals 14 residues.

The clonotype comes from a middle-aged woman with COVID-19, enrolled during active disease. V is TRBV19 and J is TRBJ2-4, with D perhaps matching TRBD1 (7 bases). Sequencing was carried out using peripheral blood. The CDR3 bases are TGTGCCAGTAGTAAAACAGGGGAGGCAAACATTCAGTACTTC. Protein: CASSKTGEANIQYF.